This entry lists 13 T cell receptor beta chains sequenced from one sample in a study of T cells in Graves' hyperthyroidism and ophthalmopathy. Regions amplified from RNA transcripts were the TCR beta CDR3 regions. Primed by the HTBI set, a first-round RT-PCR was run on the TCR CDR3. TCRdb processed the multiplex PCR reads anew with MiXCR; each CDR3 protein has one entry. This sample has roughly 650,000 distinct CDR3 sequences, with approximately 15% found just once. Sequenced sample: blood. These TCRs come from a woman aged 40 to 50 with Graves' ophthalmopathy.

This clonotype was seen many times. The chain links TRBV6-1 to TRBJ2-1, with no clear D. The CDR3 is made up of 12 amino acids. CDR1 MNHNS and CDR2 SASEGT come from the germline V gene. Trimming cost V 0 bases and J 9 bases, with 6 bases left between them. The CDR3 spells CASSEAWIEQFF. In DNA, the CDR3 is TGTGCCAGCAGTGAAGCATGGATTGAGCAGTTCTTC.

This clonotype appeared many times. The V call is TRBV30, the J call TRBJ2-7; D gene unclear. V dropped 6 bases and J dropped 5 bases, with 11 bases sitting between them. Looked up from germline, CDR1 is GTSNPN and CDR2 is SVGIG (reference sequence). The length of the CDR3 is 11 residues. The CDR3 nucleotides are TGTGCCTGCACGGATCCGCACGAGCAGTACTTC. The encoded protein is CACTDPHEQYF. The variable domain in full, with the rest retrieved from reference TRBV30 and TRBJ2-7, is SQTIHQWPATLVQPVGSPLSLECTVEGTSNPNLYWYRQAAGRGLQLLFYSVGIGQISSEVPQNLSASRPQDRQFILSSKKLLLSDSGFYLCACTDPHEQYFGPGTRLTVT.

The V gene is TRBV18, the J gene TRBJ2-7; TRBD2 might be the D (5 bases). Looked up from germline, CDR1 is KGHSH and CDR2 is LQKENI. V was pared by 3 bases and J by 0 bases, with 12 bases between. The length of the CDR3 is 15 residues. The chain's CDR3 is CASSPKVGSSYEQYF. CDR3 bases: TGTGCCAGCTCACCCAAAGTGGGGAGCTCCTACGAGCAGTACTTC.

This chain uses TRBV7-9 with TRBJ2-7; D is uncertain. V was pared by 1 base and J by 9 bases, with 7 bases between. Looked up from germline, CDR1 is SEHNR and CDR2 is FQNEAQ (reference sequence). The CDR3 loop spans 11 amino acids. This CDR3 reads CASSLGLGQYF. The CDR3 DNA is TGTGCCAGCAGCTTAGGGCTAGGGCAGTACTTC. The full variable domain, in which reference TRBV7-9 and TRBJ2-7 provide the parts outside the CDR3, is DTGVSQNPRHKITKRGQNVTFRCDPISEHNRLYWYRQTLGQGPEFLTYFQNEAQLEKSRLLSDRFSAERPKGSFSTLEIQRTEQGDSAMYLCASSLGLGQYFGPGTRLTVT.

This clonotype was seen many times. The CDR3 bases are TGCAGTGCTAGAGGCGCCACCCGACAGGGAATGGACACTGAAGCTTTCTTT. It translates to CSARGATRQGMDTEAFF. The chain combines TRBV20-1 with TRBJ1-1; TRBD1 aligns across 7 bases. The CDR3 is 17 amino acids. The V and J ends lost 1 base and 3 bases, in that order; junction bases with no gene match: 14. Germline CDR1 is DFQATT and CDR2 is SNEGSKA (reference sequence).

This clonotype occurred a few times. The J gene is TRBJ1-2, the V gene TRBV6-1, with TRBD1 as a possible D gene (5 bases). The CDR3 extends over 14 amino acids. The germline CDR1 and CDR2 sequences are MNHNS and SASEGT. V lost 7 bases and J 8 bases, leaving 20 bases between the germline ends. In nucleotides, the CDR3 is TGTGCCAGCACCACCGGTCCCGACCGGGGCGGCTACACCTTC. This encodes CASTTGPDRGGYTF.

This chain uses TRBV29-1 with TRBJ2-2, with D possibly called TRBD1 or TRBD2 (6 bases each). The CDR3 sequence is 13 residues long. Germline values: CDR1 SQVTM, CDR2 ANQGSEA. Deletions cut 6 bases from V and 3 bases from J, with 11 bases between. The CDR3 reads CSVKRGDTGELFF. CDR3 DNA sequence: TGCAGCGTGAAGAGGGGGGACACCGGGGAGCTGTTTTTT.

Comments on this clonotype: This may stem from a read error, because a much larger clone lies one nucleotide away. This chain uses TRBV2 with TRBJ2-4; D is uncertain. Looked up from germline, CDR1 is SNHLY and CDR2 is FYNNEI. The V gene lost 4 bases and the J gene lost 2 bases, with 15 bases spanning the gap. The CDR3 is made up of 16 amino acids. The DNA of the CDR3 is TGTGCCAGCAGTGTGAGCGTGGGCCCAACCAAAAACATTCAGTACTTC. It translates to CASSVSVGPTKNIQYF.

The chain is built from TRBV10-2 and TRBJ1-3; D is undetermined. Looked up from germline, CDR1 is WSHSY and CDR2 is SAAADI. V lost 5 bases and J lost 2, with 19 bases in between. The CDR3 has 17 amino acids. This CDR3 reads CASSSMTLPRPGNTIYF. The CDR3 DNA sequence: TGCGCCAGCAGTTCGATGACCCTTCCGCGCCCTGGAAACACCATATATTTT.

CDR3 DNA sequence: TGTGCCAGCACTCAACGGACAGAGTACCTCTTTTCAGCCTCCTACAATGAGCAGTTCTTC. Its protein product is CASTQRTEYLFSASYNEQFF. The chain carries TRBV6-1 and TRBJ2-1; D perhaps matches TRBD1 (6 bases). Germline V gene data show CDR1 as MNHNS and CDR2 as SASEGT. The CDR3 totals 20 residues. The V end lost 7 bases, the J end lost 0 bases, and 28 bases lay between the germline ends.

This clonotype was seen only a few times. CDR3 nucleotides: TGTGCCAGCAGCCCGAGGACTAGCGGGGTTAACGGGGAGCTGTTTTTT. Its translation: CASSPRTSGVNGELFF. The gene calls are TRBV7-8 and TRBJ2-2; TRBD2 matches at 12 bases. The germline CDR1 and CDR2 sequences are SGHVS and FQNEAQ. This CDR3 is built from 16 residues. V shed 5 bases and J 7 bases; nucleotides not matched to a gene: 8.

Ten or more counts support this clonotype. The chain is built from TRBV6-1 and TRBJ2-1; D call uncertain. Between the trimmed V and J ends, which lost 5 bases and 6 bases, there was a span of 11 bases. This CDR3 comprises 13 residues. Germline V lookup: CDR1 MNHNS, CDR2 SASEGT. CDR3 region: CASSPQPRNEQFF. CDR3 sequence (DNA): TGTGCCAGCAGTCCACAGCCGCGCAATGAGCAGTTCTTC.

In this sample, this clonotype turned up many times. The rearrangement joins TRBV5-1 to TRBJ2-1; 8 bases agree with TRBD2. Trimming cost V 2 bases and J 5 bases; bases outside gene matches: 9. The germline V gene encodes CDR1 SGHRS and CDR2 YFSETQ. The CDR3 is made up of 16 amino acids. The CDR3 DNA is TGCGCCAGCAGCTTCGCCTCTCAAGCGGGGGACAATGAGCAGTTCTTC. Its translation is CASSFASQAGDNEQFF.